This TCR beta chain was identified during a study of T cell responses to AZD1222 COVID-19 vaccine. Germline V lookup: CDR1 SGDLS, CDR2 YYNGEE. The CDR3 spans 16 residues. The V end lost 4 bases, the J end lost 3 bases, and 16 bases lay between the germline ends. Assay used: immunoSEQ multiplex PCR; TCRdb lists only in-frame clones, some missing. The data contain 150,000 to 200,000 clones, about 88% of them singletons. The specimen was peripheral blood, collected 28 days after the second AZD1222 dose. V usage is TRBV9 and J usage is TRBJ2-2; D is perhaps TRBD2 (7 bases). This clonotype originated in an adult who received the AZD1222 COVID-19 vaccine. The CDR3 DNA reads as TGTGCCAGCAGCCTGAAGGGAGGGGGGTACACCGGGGAGCTGTTTTTT. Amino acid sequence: CASSLKGGGYTGELFF.